These 8 T cell receptor beta chains originate from one sample sequenced in a study of cytomegalovirus exposure and HLA in healthy donors. The assay was immunoSEQ multiplex PCR, and TCRdb's table has in-frame clones only and misses some. The sample has 100,000 to 150,000 clones, about 87% seen once. Specimen: PBMCs. These receptors were obtained from a woman under 30 in good health and CMV-seronegative.

The rearrangement joins TRBV28 to TRBJ1-1; no reliable D call. The CDR3 has 17 amino acids. The germline V and J ends were trimmed by 6 bases and 1 base, with 21 bases remaining between them. Per the germline V gene, CDR1 is MDHEN and CDR2 is SYDVKM. The CDR3 spells CASSRGLIWVRNTEAFF. CDR3 DNA: TGTGCCAGCAGCCGAGGACTGATTTGGGTTAGGAACACTGAAGCTTTCTTT.

The chain employs TRBV13 and TRBJ2-3, with 9 bases fitting TRBD2. The CDR3 runs to 16 residues. V shed 3 bases and J 7 bases; nucleotides not matched to a gene: 11. The germline CDR1 and CDR2 sequences are PRHDT and FYEKMQ (reference sequence). The CDR3 here is CASSFVRGGLSYTQYF. CDR3 DNA sequence: TGTGCCAGCAGCTTCGTGCGGGGGGGCCTGAGTTATACGCAGTATTTT.

This chain connects TRBV6-1 to TRBJ2-7; D gene ambiguous. Germline CDR1 reads MNHNS; CDR2 reads SASEGT. Trimming took 3 bases from V and 2 from J, leaving 8 bases between them. CDR3 length: 13 amino acids. CDR3 in DNA: TGTGCCAGCAGTGAGTACAGAGCCTACGAGCAGTACTTC. Protein: CASSEYRAYEQYF.

The V call is TRBV4-3, the J call TRBJ2-7, with D perhaps matching TRBD2 (5 bases). Germline CDR1 and CDR2: LGHNA and YSLEER. CDR3 length: 15 amino acids. V gave up 4 bases and J gave up 1 base, with 14 bases separating them. The CDR3 nucleotides are TGCGCCAGCAGCCTTGGGCACGGAGGATCCTACGAGCAGTACTTC. This translates into CASSLGHGGSYEQYF.

V is TRBV27 and J is TRBJ1-5; a weak D match, TRBD1 (5 bases). This CDR3 comprises 18 residues. Trimming removed 5 bases at V and 6 bases at J, with 26 bases between. Germline CDR1 reads MNHEY; CDR2 reads SMNVEV (reference sequence). The CDR3 loop is CASSPSHPQGIPVQPQHF. CDR3 coding DNA: TGTGCCAGCAGTCCCTCGCACCCGCAGGGAATTCCGGTTCAGCCCCAGCATTTT.

V is TRBV28 and J is TRBJ1-2; 8 nucleotides line up with TRBD1. The junction had 18 bases not matched to a gene; V was cut back by 5 bases and J by 4 bases. The length of the CDR3 is 18 residues. Germline V gives CDR1 MDHEN, CDR2 SYDVKM. The CDR3 DNA is TGTGCCAGCAGTCGCTGGTCGAGGAGGACAGGGATCCCCTATGGCTACACCTTC. It yields the protein CASSRWSRRTGIPYGYTF.

The CDR3 DNA reads as TGTGCCACCAGCAGAGGGGTTGAGGGGGCCCGACGATCTTGGGGCTACACCTTC. It translates to CATSRGVEGARRSWGYTF. The chain links TRBV15 to TRBJ1-2; TRBD1 matches 7 bases. This CDR3 is 18 amino acids long. Germline CDR1 reads LNHNV; CDR2 reads YYDKDF (reference sequence). J was trimmed by 8 bases and V by 1 base; bases with no gene match: 19.

This chain uses TRBV5-5 with TRBJ2-1, with D possibly matching TRBD1 (6 bases). The length of the CDR3 is 15 residues. The V gene's germline CDR1 is SGHKS and CDR2 YYEKEE (reference sequence). V was clipped by 4 bases and J by 15 bases, with 26 bases between them. CDR3 coding DNA: TGTGCCAGCAGCAACCTTCTGCGATCAGGGGACCATGGGTTCTTC. Protein product: CASSNLLRSGDHGFF.